Listed here are 24 T cell receptor beta chains from one sample, sequenced in a study of beta chain features in type 1 diabetes. cDNA synthesis used the whole RNA isolate, giving expressed TCRB sequences. Profiled with immunoSEQ multiplex PCR; TCRdb holds only in-frame clones, not every one. The sample records a few hundred thousand clones, 27% being singletons. Sequenced input: central memory CD4+ T cells from blood. These receptors were taken from a man aged 30 to 39 in good health.

The chain has TRBV7-2 and TRBJ2-7; TRBD2 matches 12 bases. V lost 2 bases and J lost 5; bases outside the gene matches: 7. Germline CDR1 reads SGHTA; CDR2 reads FQGNSA. The CDR3 runs to 16 residues. DNA for the CDR3: TGTGCCAGCAGCTTATCACGGACTAGCGGGACGAACGAGCAGTACTTC. Protein sequence: CASSLSRTSGTNEQYF.

V gene TRBV7-9 combines with J gene TRBJ1-1; no reliable D call. CDR1 and CDR2 from the germline V gene are SEHNR and FQNEAQ (reference sequence). The CDR3 has 14 amino acids. Trimming took off 0 bases at V and 2 bases at J, with 7 bases between the two ends. Written as DNA, the CDR3 is TGTGCCAGCAGCTTAGCGTGGGTTAACACTGAAGCTTTCTTT. It translates to CASSLAWVNTEAFF.

The CDR3, as DNA: TGTGCCAGCAGTCCGGGGACAGGGAGAACCACTGAAGCTTTCTTT. Amino acid sequence: CASSPGTGRTTEAFF. This rearrangement joins TRBV5-4 to TRBJ1-1; TRBD1 matches 9 bases. The CDR3 runs 15 residues. The V segment lost 5 bases and the J segment 4 bases; nucleotides outside the gene matches: 9. Looked up from germline, CDR1 is SGHNT and CDR2 is YYREEE (reference sequence). The full variable domain, completed using reference TRBV5-4 and TRBJ1-1, is ETGVTQSPTHLIKTRGQQVTLRCSSQSGHNTVSWYQQALGQGPQFIFQYYREEENGRGNFPPRFSGLQFPNYSSELNVNALELDDSALYLCASSPGTGRTTEAFFGQGTRLTVV.

The chain recombines TRBV7-2 with TRBJ2-5, with D unresolved. This CDR3 has 13 residues. V was shortened by 6 bases and J by 3 bases, with 11 bases between the two germline ends. The germline CDR1 and CDR2 sequences are SGHTA and FQGNSA. The CDR3 coding sequence is TGTGCCAGCAGGCCCGGTGGAGAAGAGACCCAGTACTTC. As protein: CASRPGGEETQYF. Complete variable domain (other parts from reference TRBV7-2 and TRBJ2-5): GAGVSQSPSNKVTEKGKDVELRCDPISGHTALYWYRQSLGQGLEFLIYFQGNSAPDKSGLPSDRFSAERTGGSVSTLTIQRTQQEDSAVYLCASRPGGEETQYFGPGTRLLVL.

The CDR3 bases are TGCGCCAGCAGTGACCGACTAGCGGGAGGCCTTAAGACCTACGAGCAGTACTTC. Its translation: CASSDRLAGGLKTYEQYF. This chain connects TRBV10-1 to TRBJ2-7, with 13 bases aligning to TRBD2. Losses at the gene ends were 3 bases for V and 2 bases for J; bases not matched to a gene: 10. The CDR3 is 18 amino acids. The germline CDR1 and CDR2 sequences are WNHNN and SYGVQD (reference sequence).

The chain has TRBV5-6 and TRBJ2-5, with 14 nucleotides matching TRBD2. Germline V gives CDR1 SGHDT, CDR2 YYEEEE. The length of the CDR3 is 17 residues. V was pared by 3 bases and J by 3 bases, with 7 bases of the junction left unmatched. The CDR3 sequence is CASSSRTSGGTEETQYF. The DNA for the CDR3 is TGTGCCAGCAGCTCCAGGACTAGCGGGGGGACAGAAGAGACCCAGTACTTC.

This clone was observed a handful of times. The chain combines TRBV7-8 with TRBJ2-3; D not certain. Germline CDR1 is SGHVS and CDR2 is FQNEAQ. CDR3 length equals 14 residues. V was trimmed by 4 bases and J by 3 bases, leaving 11 bases between them. CDR3 loop: CASSSRPATDTQYF. The CDR3 coding sequence is TGTGCCAGCAGCTCCCGCCCAGCAACAGATACGCAGTATTTT.

This clone was observed a few times. The J gene is TRBJ1-2, the V gene TRBV5-1; D is possibly TRBD1 (6 bases). Germline loops: CDR1 SGHRS, CDR2 YFSETQ. Trimming removed 4 bases from V and 8 bases from J, with 24 bases in between. The CDR3 is 16 amino acids. CDR3 coding DNA: TGCGCCAGCAGCAGGGGCCAGACCGGTGAAGGGGGAGGCTACACCTTC. It encodes CASSRGQTGEGGGYTF.

This clone was picked up a small number of times. The same CDR3 is also encoded by other DNA sequences in this sample. CDR3 bases: TGCGCCAGCAGCTTAGGGAGCTCCTACGAGCAGTACTTC. Its protein is CASSLGSSYEQYF. The chain couples TRBV5-1 to TRBJ2-7; D is possibly TRBD2 (5 bases). Per the germline V gene, CDR1 is SGHRS and CDR2 is YFSETQ. V lost 2 bases to trimming and J lost 0 bases, with 6 bases between them. The CDR3 has 13 amino acids. Looking up the rest from reference TRBV5-1 and TRBJ2-7 gives the full variable domain: KAGVTQTPRYLIKTRGQQVTLSCSPISGHRSVSWYQQTPGQGLQFLFEYFSETQRNKGNFPGRFSGRQFSNSRSEMNVSTLELGDSALYLCASSLGSSYEQYFGPGTRLTVT.

The chain joins TRBV5-4 to TRBJ2-7, with D tentatively TRBD2 (5 bases). The CDR3 totals 14 residues. CDR1 is SGHNT, CDR2 YYREEE, per germline (reference sequence). V lost 2 bases and J 2 bases, leaving 11 bases between the germline ends. The CDR3 nucleotides are TGTGCCAGCAGCTTTGGTAGCGCTACCTACGAGCAGTACTTC. It specifies CASSFGSATYEQYF.

This clone was seen more than once but under ten times. V is TRBV7-2 and J is TRBJ2-5, with 13 nucleotides matching TRBD2. Germline V gene sequence: CDR1 SGHTA, CDR2 FQGNSA. The V and J ends lost 4 bases and 2 bases, in that order; junction bases with no gene match: 1. The CDR3 contains 15 residues. This chain's CDR3 is CASSWTSGGQETQYF. CDR3 DNA sequence: TGTGCCAGCAGCTGGACTAGCGGGGGACAAGAGACCCAGTACTTC. Drawing the rest from reference TRBV7-2 and TRBJ2-5, the complete variable domain is GAGVSQSPSNKVTEKGKDVELRCDPISGHTALYWYRQSLGQGLEFLIYFQGNSAPDKSGLPSDRFSAERTGGSVSTLTIQRTQQEDSAVYLCASSWTSGGQETQYFGPGTRLLVL.

This clone was counted only a few times. This chain joins TRBV6-1 and TRBJ1-5; TRBD1 agrees at 8 bases. The CDR3 extends over 14 amino acids. J was trimmed by 5 bases and V by 4 bases; bases with no gene match: 4. Germline values: CDR1 MNHNS, CDR2 SASEGT. This CDR3 is CASSVQGAHQPQHF. As DNA, the CDR3 is TGTGCCAGCAGTGTTCAGGGGGCACATCAGCCCCAGCATTTT.

This clone occurred a few times. This rearrangement joins TRBV29-1 to TRBJ2-5, with 9 bases aligning to TRBD2. V trimming: 6 bases; J trimming: 4 bases; junction bases outside the gene matches: 6. Germline V gene data show CDR1 as SQVTM and CDR2 as ANQGSEA. The CDR3 sequence is 13 residues long. The CDR3 DNA reads TGCAGCGTAGGGCTTAGCGGGGGAGAGACCCAGTACTTC. Amino acids: CSVGLSGGETQYF.

This clone was counted between two and nine times. Additional DNA sequences in this sample encode the identical CDR3. The chain carries TRBV29-1 and TRBJ1-1, with no clear D. Germline CDR1 and CDR2: SQVTM and ANQGSEA. The CDR3 extends over 13 amino acids. Trimming pared 4 bases from V and 1 base from J, leaving 10 bases between. The CDR3 DNA reads TGCAGCGTTGCTTCCTGGCGGAACACTGAAGCTTTCTTT. Amino acids: CSVASWRNTEAFF.

With respect to this clone: The same CDR3 arises from other DNA sequences in this sample as well. J is TRBJ2-7 and V is TRBV7-8; no clear D. The CDR3 runs 11 residues. V was clipped by 2 bases and J by 4 bases, with 3 bases between them. Looked up from germline, CDR1 is SGHVS and CDR2 is FQNEAQ. In nucleotides, the CDR3 is TGTGCCAGCAGCTTATCATACGAGCAGTACTTC. Its protein product is CASSLSYEQYF.

This clone showed up just once. The genes are TRBV6-1 and TRBJ2-3; a weak D match, TRBD2 (6 bases). This CDR3 has 15 residues. V shed 2 bases and J shed 1 base, with 10 bases lying between them. Germline assignment: CDR1 MNHNS and CDR2 SASEGT. In DNA form, the CDR3 reads TGTGCCAGCAGTGAATGGCGGGGACGCACAGATACGCAGTATTTT. Translation: CASSEWRGRTDTQYF.

Here the CDR3 reads CASSANQGFEETQYF. The CDR3 DNA sequence: TGTGCCAGCAGCGCCAATCAAGGGTTTGAGGAGACCCAGTACTTC. The chain combines TRBV7-9 with TRBJ2-5, with D hard to call. V was shortened by 5 bases and J by 5 bases, with 18 bases between the two germline ends. This CDR3 region has 15 residues. CDR1 and CDR2 (germline): SEHNR, FQNEAQ (reference sequence).

The chain's CDR3 is CASTADTGELFF. CDR3 DNA: TGTGCCAGCACGGCAGACACCGGGGAGCTGTTTTTT. The chain links TRBV28 to TRBJ2-2; D unresolved. The germline V gene has CDR1 MDHEN and CDR2 SYDVKM. The CDR3 is made up of 12 amino acids. V gave up 7 bases and J gave up 3 bases, with 6 bases separating them.

The chain carries TRBV5-7 and TRBJ2-1; unclear D gene. TRBV5-7 is recorded as an ORF, its role being uncertain. This CDR3 spans 13 amino acids. V lost 2 bases and J 9 bases, leaving 12 bases between the germline ends. The DNA of the CDR3 is TGTGCCAGCAGCTTTTTGGCAGCAGGTGAGCAGTTCTTC. Translation gives CASSFLAAGEQFF.

The genes are TRBV7-7 and TRBJ2-2; D perhaps matches TRBD2 (6 bases). Germline-derived CDR1 and CDR2 are SSHAT and FNYEAQ (reference sequence). Trimming took off 7 bases at V and 6 bases at J, with 15 bases between the two ends. The CDR3 runs 14 residues. The DNA of the CDR3 is TGTGCCAGCAAACGGGAGTTAGCCTCCGGGGAGCTGTTTTTT. Encoded protein: CASKRELASGELFF.

The chain carries TRBV4-3 and TRBJ2-7, with 9 bases that match TRBD1. V shed 8 bases, J shed 3 bases, and the junction held 5 bases outside the gene matches. This CDR3 comprises 13 residues. CDR1 and CDR2 from the germline V gene are LGHNA and YSLEER. CDR3 residues: CASSEDRGYEQYF. The CDR3 coding sequence is TGCGCCAGCTCCGAGGACAGGGGCTACGAGCAGTACTTC.

This clone showed up just a few times. The V gene is TRBV2, the J gene TRBJ1-1; tentatively, D is TRBD1 (5 bases). Trimming pared 11 bases from V and 0 bases from J, leaving 13 bases between. The length of the CDR3 is 13 residues. Per germline, CDR1 SNHLY and CDR2 FYNNEI. The CDR3 bases are TGTGCCTGCACCGGACACCTGAACACTGAAGCTTTCTTT. Translating gives CACTGHLNTEAFF. The full variable domain, its missing parts supplied by reference TRBV2 and TRBJ1-1, is EPEVTQTPSHQVTQMGQEVILRCVPISNHLYFYWYRQILGQKVEFLVSFYNNEISEKSEIFDDQFSVERPDGSNFTLKIRSTKLEDSAMYFCACTGHLNTEAFFGQGTRLTVV.

This clone was counted many times. The chain is built from TRBV29-1 and TRBJ2-1; D unclear. Trimming left V 7 bases short and J 13 bases short, with 17 bases between. The CDR3 runs to 11 residues. Germline CDR1 reads SQVTM; CDR2 reads ANQGSEA. The CDR3 nucleotides read TGCAGCGCAGACACCTCTCGTCATCAGTTCTTC. Translating it yields CSADTSRHQFF.

This clone turned up a few times. The CDR3 region is CAWSSLATQGRRETQYF. The CDR3 DNA sequence: TGTGCCTGGAGCTCACTCGCCACCCAGGGGCGCAGGGAGACCCAGTACTTC. V is TRBV30 and J is TRBJ2-5; D might be TRBD1 (6 bases). The CDR3 length is 17 residues. Germline V gene data show CDR1 as GTSNPN and CDR2 as SVGIG (reference sequence). Trimming took off 3 bases at V and 5 bases at J, with 25 bases between the two ends.